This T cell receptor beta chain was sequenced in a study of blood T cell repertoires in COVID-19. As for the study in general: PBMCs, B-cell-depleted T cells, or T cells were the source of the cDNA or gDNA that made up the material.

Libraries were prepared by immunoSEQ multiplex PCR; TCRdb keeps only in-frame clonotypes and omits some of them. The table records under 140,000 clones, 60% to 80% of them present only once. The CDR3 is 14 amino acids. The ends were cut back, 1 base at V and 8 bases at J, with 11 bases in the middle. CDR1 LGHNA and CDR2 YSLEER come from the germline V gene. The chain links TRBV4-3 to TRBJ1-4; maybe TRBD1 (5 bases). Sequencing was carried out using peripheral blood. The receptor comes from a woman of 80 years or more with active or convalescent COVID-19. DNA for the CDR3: TGCGCCAGCAGCCAAGTGGGACGGGGGGAAAAACTGTTTTTT. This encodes CASSQVGRGEKLFF.